The rows below give T cell receptor beta chains drawn from one sample of a study of T cells in Graves' hyperthyroidism and ophthalmopathy. Using its own MiXCR run on the multiplex PCR reads, TCRdb lists one record per CDR3 protein. This sample carries 400,000 to 450,000 distinct CDR3 sequences, roughly 14% of them seen once, and the ten largest clones take approximately 13%. The sequenced sample consisted of blood. Receptors originate from a man younger than 35 with Graves' ophthalmopathy. CDR3s include the opening cysteine and the closing phenylalanine or tryptophan. The order of the fields is CDR3 length, D gene, V gene, J gene, clone size, CDR3 DNA, CDR3 protein. A D gene is named only where the DNA matches it firmly. A row's size may be missing; if present it is once, few, many or a size class.

14,TRBD2,TRBV5-6,TRBJ2-3,many,TGTGCCAGCAGCTTAGGACTAGGGCCAGATACGCAGTATTTT,CASSLGLGPDTQYF
12,NA,TRBV11-2,TRBJ1-2,many,TGTGCCAGCAGCTTAAATTCCGGTGGCTACACCTTC,CASSLNSGGYTF
15,TRBD2,TRBV7-7,TRBJ2-5,many,TGTGCTAGCACCTACGGGACTAGCGGGAGTGAGACCCAGTACTTC,CASTYGTSGSETQYF
15,NA,TRBV2,TRBJ1-4,many,TGTGCCAGCAGTGAAGTTTACAGGGTGGGAGAAAAACTGTTTTTT,CASSEVYRVGEKLFF
17,TRBD2,TRBV10-3,TRBJ2-2,many,TGTGCCATCAGCGGACTAGCGGGAGGGCCCAACACCGGGGAGCTGTTTTTT,CAISGLAGGPNTGELFF
17,TRBD2,TRBV11-3,TRBJ2-1,many,TGTGCCAGCAGCTTTAGTAGGGGACTAGCGGGAGTTGATGAGCAGTTCTTC,CASSFSRGLAGVDEQFF
14,NA,TRBV7-2,TRBJ2-5,few,TGTGCCAGCAGCCCCCAGGGTGGGGAAGAGACCCAGTACTTC,CASSPQGGEETQYF
17,TRBD2,TRBV3-1,TRBJ2-3,many,TGTGCCAGCAGCCAAGACTTCCTAGCGGGAGTGCCAGATACGCAGTATTTT,CASSQDFLAGVPDTQYF
13,NA,TRBV20-1,TRBJ1-2,many,TGCAGTGCCCCACCCTCGCAGAACTATGGCTACACCTTC,CSAPPSQNYGYTF
14,NA,TRBV5-1,TRBJ2-7,many,TGCGCCAGCAGCCCGGGACTTATCTCCTACGAGCAGTACTTC,CASSPGLISYEQYF
15,NA,TRBV5-1,TRBJ2-1,few,TGCGCCAGCAGCTTGGCAATTGGTCTAGCAAATGAGCAGTTCTTC,CASSLAIGLANEQFF
12,TRBD1,TRBV7-8,TRBJ2-1,NA,TGTGCCAGCAGCGGGACAGTCAATGAGCAGTTCTTC,CASSGTVNEQFF
15,TRBD1,TRBV6-5,TRBJ2-7,NA,TGTGCCAGCAGTTACGGGGGGACAGGGGACTACGAGCAGTACTTC,CASSYGGTGDYEQYF
15,NA,TRBV10-1,TRBJ2-1,few,TGCGCCAGCAGTGAGATAAGCCTGTCCGGGGATGAGCAGTTCTTC,CASSEISLSGDEQFF